A selection of T cell receptor beta chains follows, all from one sample in a study. In TCRdb, the 5' RACE reads were re-called with MiXCR into one record per CDR3 protein. The data contain 60,000 to 65,000 distinct CDR3 sequences, around a fifth of them singletons. Source material: memory CD4+ T cells sorted from a lymph node. The source of these receptors is a female donor with breast cancer. Both conserved end residues are part of each CDR3. Each record gives: V gene, CDR3 protein.

TRBV7-9 | CASSFQGLYTDTQYF
TRBV6-6 | CASSYSGAETNQPQHF
TRBV6-5 | CASSYSLAESYNEQFF
TRBV7-9 | CASTLVTSGANVLTF
TRBV20-1 | CSASVDSTDTQYF
TRBV27 | CASSPTGGGDEKLFF
TRBV20-1 | CSALWNTEAFF
TRBV28 | CASSLPNPGQGYGYTF
TRBV20-1 | CSWDGHTDTQYF
TRBV20-1 | CSAGAGREPQQF
TRBV5-1 | CASSFGLSSTDTQYF
TRBV29-1 | CSVEDRLGAFF
TRBV6-2/TRBV6-3 | CASSCDRAPGHLLF
TRBV6-6 | CASSTTSGSSPEQFF
TRBV12-3/TRBV12-4 | CASRRGSFNSGANVLTF
TRBV7-9 | CASSLALGRDTEAFF
TRBV9 | CASSVGWDSTYEQYF
TRBV2 | CASRADRGGGEQFF
TRBV6-1 | CASSEEIGKMNTEAFF
TRBV4-1 | CPSSQASGTQYF
TRBV9 | CASSRGRQNTEAFF
TRBV7-2 | CASSLDQAGGEGGYTF
TRBV7-9 | CASSLGARILETQYF
TRBV3-1 | CASSQGLTGTLF
TRBV5-1 | CASSRDSNQPQHF
TRBV5-1 | CASSFGDRNQPQHF
TRBV6-6 | CASKTSGGGNEQFF
TRBV29-1 | CSVGDGQKETQYF
TRBV6-5 | CASRGREGTEAFF
TRBV6-2/TRBV6-3 | CASRPRGWLGDTQYF
TRBV20-1 | CSARDPGSSYNEQFF
TRBV2 | CASSVSSGSAETQYF
TRBV6-5 | CASSPYRVTEAFF
TRBV6-2/TRBV6-3 | CASSYEIRGRGGSNQPQHF
TRBV11-3 | CASSSGRETQYF
TRBV4-1 | CASSPGQSLNEKLFF
TRBV12-5 | CASGLWDRTEAFF